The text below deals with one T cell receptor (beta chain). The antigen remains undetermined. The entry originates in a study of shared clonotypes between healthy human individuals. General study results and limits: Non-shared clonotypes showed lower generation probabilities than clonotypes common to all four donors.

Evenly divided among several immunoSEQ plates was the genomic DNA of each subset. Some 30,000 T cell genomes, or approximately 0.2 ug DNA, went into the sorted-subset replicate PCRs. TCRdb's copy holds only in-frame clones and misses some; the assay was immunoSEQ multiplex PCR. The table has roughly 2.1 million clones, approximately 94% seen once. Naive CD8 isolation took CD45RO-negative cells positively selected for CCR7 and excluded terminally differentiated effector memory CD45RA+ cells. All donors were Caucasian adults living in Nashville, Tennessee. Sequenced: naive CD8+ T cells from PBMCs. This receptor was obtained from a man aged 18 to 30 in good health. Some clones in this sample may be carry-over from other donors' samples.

This CDR3 reads CASSLNIKREGSYEQYF. The CDR3 DNA follows: TGTGCCAGCAGTCTAAACATAAAGCGGGAGGGCTCCTACGAGCAGTACTTC. J is TRBJ2-7 and V is TRBV28; 10 bases map to TRBD2. CDR1 MDHEN and CDR2 SYDVKM come from the germline V gene. This CDR3 spans 17 amino acids. After removal of 5 bases from V and 0 bases from J, the junction contained 10 bases not matched to a gene. Based on the CDR3 plus reference TRBV28 and TRBJ2-7, the full variable domain is DVKVTQSSRYLVKRTGEKVFLECVQDMDHENMFWYRQDPGLGLRLIYFSYDVKMKEKGDIPEGYSVSREKKERFSLILESASTNQTSMYLCASSLNIKREGSYEQYFGPGTRLTVT.